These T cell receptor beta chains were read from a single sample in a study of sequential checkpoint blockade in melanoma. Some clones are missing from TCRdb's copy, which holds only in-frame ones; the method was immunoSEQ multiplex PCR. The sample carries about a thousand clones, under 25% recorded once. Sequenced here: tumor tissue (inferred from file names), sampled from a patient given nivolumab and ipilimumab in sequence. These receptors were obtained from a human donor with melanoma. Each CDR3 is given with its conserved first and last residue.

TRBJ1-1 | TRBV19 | CASSPPGQASEAFF
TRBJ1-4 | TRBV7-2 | CASSLGSGGKLFF
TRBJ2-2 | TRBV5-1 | CASTGTGSVGELFF
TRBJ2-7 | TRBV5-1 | CASSLGEPGTGGLIDEQYF
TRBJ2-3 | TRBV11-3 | CASSSGLAGSDTQYF
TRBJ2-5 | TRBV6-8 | CASSYGVFRETQYF
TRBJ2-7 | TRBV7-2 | CASSLISGGEQYF
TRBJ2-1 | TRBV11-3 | CASSLEGRWDEQFF
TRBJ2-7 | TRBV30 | CAWSTWSGAYEQYF
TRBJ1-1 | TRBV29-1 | CSVDPRTRNTEAFF
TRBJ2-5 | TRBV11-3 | CASSSSGSSGETQYF
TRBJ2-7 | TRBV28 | CASSPLPDGRAHEQYF
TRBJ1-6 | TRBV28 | CASTVAYGPNSPLHF
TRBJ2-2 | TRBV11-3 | CASSLGVGASLNTGELFF
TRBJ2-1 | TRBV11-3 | CASSFDSGGGEQFF
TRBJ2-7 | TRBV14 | CASSHVTYEQYF
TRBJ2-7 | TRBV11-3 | CASRRTAVASDEQYF
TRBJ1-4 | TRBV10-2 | CASSSGTRGNEKLFF
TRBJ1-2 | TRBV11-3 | CASSTGQGNYGYTF
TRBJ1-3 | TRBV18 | CASYTGNSGNTIYF
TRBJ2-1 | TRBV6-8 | CASSDSGGTYNEQFF
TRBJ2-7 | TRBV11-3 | CASSLDSGLAGEDEQYF
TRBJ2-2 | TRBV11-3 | CASRADRGNTGELFF
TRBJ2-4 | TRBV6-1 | CASSEALGAGGAAKNIQYF
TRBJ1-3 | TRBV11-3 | CASSPRPGSGNTIYF
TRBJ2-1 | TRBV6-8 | CASRTPLVANEQFF
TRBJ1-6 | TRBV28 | CATQRGGARNSPLHF
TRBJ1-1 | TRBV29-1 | CSVEDSGDGSAFF
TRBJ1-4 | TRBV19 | CASRLNQDEKLFF
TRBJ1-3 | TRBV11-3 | CASSPTFSSGNTIYF
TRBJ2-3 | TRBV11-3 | CASSLRGGGADTQYF
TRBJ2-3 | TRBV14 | CASSLRTAGDTQYF
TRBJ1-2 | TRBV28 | CASSFGGQAPYGYTF
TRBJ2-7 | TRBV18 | CASSPPTVYEQYF
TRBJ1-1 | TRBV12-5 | CASSFGTGGSSAEAFF
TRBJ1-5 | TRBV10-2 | CASRAGGNQPQHF
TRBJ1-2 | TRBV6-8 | CASSYFPEGAPTF
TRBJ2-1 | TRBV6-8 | CASSLKSRADNEQFF
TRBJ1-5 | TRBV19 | CASTTTGGGYSNQPQHF
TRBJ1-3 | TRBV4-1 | CASSQTLDGISGNTIYF
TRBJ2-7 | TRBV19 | CASSIADSHEQYF
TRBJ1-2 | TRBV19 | CASSIGKVAASYGYTF
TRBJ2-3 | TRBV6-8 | CASSSGLSTDTQYF
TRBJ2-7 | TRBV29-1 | CSVKTPLNYEQYF
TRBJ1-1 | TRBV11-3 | CASSSPGVGVNTEAFF
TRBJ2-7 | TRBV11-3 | CASSLGQVSYEQYF
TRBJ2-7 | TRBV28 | CASASEPPSYEQYF
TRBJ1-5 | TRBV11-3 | CASSWDSFFQPQHF
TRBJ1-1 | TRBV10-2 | CASTRTGTVAFF
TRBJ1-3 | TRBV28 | CASSLGRGGNTIYF
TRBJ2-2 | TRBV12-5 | CASKLFYTGELFF
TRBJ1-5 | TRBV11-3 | CASSLRGLGNQPQHF
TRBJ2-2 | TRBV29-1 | CSVTFGKGELFF